The next 17 T cell receptor beta chains were all read from a single sample in a study of CD8+CD57+ T cells in acquired aplastic anemia. TCR beta VDJ and CDR3 were profiled, and genomic DNA was the template. Via MiXCR, TCRdb re-called the reads, giving one row per CDR3 protein. The table records 150,000 to 200,000 distinct CDR3 sequences, less than 60% of them present only once. Whoever was chosen for sequencing had shown CD8+CD57+ cell expansion by flow cytometry. The specimen sequenced was sorted CD4+, CD8+, or CD8+CD57+ T cells (not recorded which) from PBMCs. The receptors shown here come from a human donor with aplastic anemia.

The rearrangement uses TRBV7-2 and TRBJ2-2, with no clear D. Germline V gene data show CDR1 as SGHTA and CDR2 as FQGNSA. V gave up 8 bases and J gave up 5 bases, with 12 bases separating them. The CDR3 covers 13 residues. The CDR3 DNA sequence: TGTGCCAGCGGACCAACAATAACCGGGGAGCTGTTTTTT. This translates into CASGPTITGELFF.

The gene calls are TRBV29-1 and TRBJ2-1; 9 positions agree with TRBD2. V lost 5 bases and J lost 9; bases outside the gene matches: 14. Germline CDR1 is SQVTM and CDR2 is ANQGSEA. The CDR3 is 15 residues long. The DNA for the CDR3 is TGCAGCGTTATTCTAGCGGGAAGGTCTTGGGGTGAGCAGTTCTTC. It specifies CSVILAGRSWGEQFF.

The CDR3: CSASGTGSIEQPQHF. CDR3 coding DNA: TGCAGTGCTAGCGGGACAGGGAGCATCGAACAGCCCCAGCATTTT. V is TRBV20-1 and J is TRBJ1-5; 9 nucleotides line up with TRBD1. J was trimmed by 7 bases and V by 3 bases; bases with no gene match: 10. Germline V gene data show CDR1 as DFQATT and CDR2 as SNEGSKA (reference sequence). The CDR3 loop spans 15 amino acids.

The chain joins TRBV25-1 to TRBJ1-1; TRBD1 aligns across 12 bases. The V segment lost 3 bases and the J segment 11 bases; nucleotides outside the gene matches: 19. The germline gives CDR1 MGHDK, CDR2 SYGVNS. This CDR3 comprises 18 residues. The CDR3 spells CASSDPWGTGGSPRSAFF. The CDR3 DNA reads as TGTGCCAGCAGTGATCCTTGGGGGACAGGGGGCTCTCCGAGGTCGGCTTTCTTT.

J is TRBJ1-2 and V is TRBV9; D is possibly TRBD1 (5 bases). Trimming left V 0 bases short and J 8 bases short, with 11 bases between. Germline CDR1 reads SGDLS; CDR2 reads YYNGEE. This CDR3 comprises 13 residues. Here the CDR3 DNA reads TGTGCCAGCAGCGTAGAAGGGGAAAGGGGCTACACCTTC. Translated: CASSVEGERGYTF.

Here the CDR3 DNA reads TGTGCCAGCAGCTTAGGTGGGCAAGAGGCCAACTATGGCTACACCTTC. Its translation: CASSLGGQEANYGYTF. This chain uses TRBV11-1 with TRBJ1-2; D remains ambiguous. Trimming cost V 1 base and J 2 bases, with 14 bases left between them. This CDR3 is built from 16 residues. Germline values: CDR1 SGHAT, CDR2 FQDESV (reference sequence).

The rearrangement joins TRBV5-8 to TRBJ2-7; D unclear. Trimming stripped 1 base from V and 0 bases from J, with 8 bases between. This CDR3 spans 14 amino acids. Looked up from germline, CDR1 is SGHTS and CDR2 is YDEGEE. The CDR3 DNA reads as TGTGCCAGCAGCTTGTGGGTTAGCTCCTACGAGCAGTACTTC. Its protein product is CASSLWVSSYEQYF.

The chain recombines TRBV14 with TRBJ1-2; D may be TRBD1 (6 bases). V lost 5 bases and J 8 bases, leaving 18 bases between the germline ends. The CDR3 runs 14 residues. The germline CDR1 and CDR2 sequences are SGHDN and FVKESK. CDR3 protein: CASSSKAGTRGYTF. Here the CDR3 DNA reads TGTGCCAGCAGCTCAAAGGCTGGGACAAGAGGCTACACCTTC.

V is TRBV6-2 or TRBV6-3 and J is TRBJ2-7; TRBD2 matches at 8 bases. CDR1 is MNHEY, CDR2 SVGEGT, per germline. V was clipped by 4 bases and J by 4 bases; unmatched bases: 9. The CDR3 loop spans 15 amino acids. The CDR3 here is CASSSGGTGWYEQYF. CDR3 DNA: TGTGCCAGCAGTTCGGGGGGGACCGGGTGGTACGAGCAGTACTTC.

The chain joins TRBV18 to TRBJ2-5; D call uncertain. From germline, CDR1 is KGHSH and CDR2 LQKENI. The CDR3 runs 14 residues. Deletions cut 5 bases from V and 0 bases from J, with 10 bases between. The chain's CDR3 is CASSAIDDQETQYF. The DNA for the CDR3 is TGTGCCAGCTCAGCCATAGACGACCAAGAGACCCAGTACTTC.

In its sample, this clonotype was seen a few times. The CDR3 loop reads CSVEWITEAFF. The CDR3 DNA reads TGCAGCGTTGAGTGGATAACTGAAGCTTTCTTT. The chain uses TRBV29-1 and TRBJ1-1, with D uncertain. This CDR3 has 11 residues. Germline assignment: CDR1 SQVTM and CDR2 ANQGSEA. Trimming took off 3 bases at V and 5 bases at J, with 7 bases between the two ends.

V gene TRBV2 combines with J gene TRBJ2-7, with 9 bases lining up with TRBD2. Germline V gene data show CDR1 as SNHLY and CDR2 as FYNNEI. V lost 7 bases to trimming and J lost 1 base; unmatched junction nucleotides: 8. The CDR3 sequence is 15 residues long. The CDR3: CASTLGAGGSYEQYF. Here the CDR3 DNA reads TGTGCCAGCACCCTGGGAGCGGGGGGATCCTACGAGCAGTACTTC.

This clonotype was detected a few times. The chain joins TRBV10-3 to TRBJ1-1; D ambiguous. Germline V CDR1 and CDR2: ENHRY, SYGVKD. The CDR3 runs 13 residues. V lost 3 bases and J 6 bases, leaving 11 bases between the germline ends. CDR3 loop: CAISDRQWSEAFF. Written as DNA, the CDR3 is TGTGCCATCAGTGACAGACAATGGTCTGAAGCTTTCTTT.

By share of the sample, this clonotype is medium-sized. The CDR3 DNA reads TGTGCCACCAGGGACAGGGCAGTCACAGATACGCAGTATTTT. Translation gives CATRDRAVTDTQYF. The rearrangement joins TRBV24-1 to TRBJ2-3; 8 nucleotides match TRBD1. V trimming: 7 bases; J trimming: 2 bases; junction bases outside the gene matches: 4. Germline V gives CDR1 KGHDR, CDR2 SFDVKD. CDR3 length: 14 amino acids.

V and J are TRBV5-6 and TRBJ1-4, with D uncertain. Germline V CDR1 and CDR2: SGHDT, YYEEEE. This CDR3 is 14 amino acids long. Trimming cost V 5 bases and J 4 bases, with 12 bases left between them. CDR3 in amino acids: CASRTADGNEKLFF. In DNA form, the CDR3 reads TGTGCCAGCAGAACAGCCGACGGTAATGAAAAACTGTTTTTT.

This clonotype has ten or more counts. This sequence joins TRBV30 and TRBJ2-1, with TRBD1 matching over 9 bases. CDR1 GTSNPN and CDR2 SVGIG come from the germline V gene (reference sequence). V was clipped by 4 bases and J by 6 bases; unmatched bases: 4. The CDR3 is 13 residues long. This chain's CDR3 is CAWTRDRANEQFF. Written as DNA, the CDR3 is TGTGCCTGGACTAGGGACAGGGCCAATGAGCAGTTCTTC.

At least ten counts were recorded for this clonotype. The CDR3 nucleotides read TGCGCCAGCAGCTTGAGGACAGGGGGGGTCTTGAACACTGAAGCTTTCTTT. Its protein is CASSLRTGGVLNTEAFF. The chain is built from TRBV5-1 and TRBJ1-1; 10 bases line up with TRBD1. CDR1 SGHRS and CDR2 YFSETQ come from the germline V gene. With 1 base clipped from V and 0 bases from J, the junction kept 6 bases outside the gene matches. The CDR3 runs 17 residues.